These 27 T cell receptor beta chains were all obtained from the same sample, sequenced in a study of CD4 T cells in relation to SARS-CoV-2 and coronaviruses. Assay: immunoSEQ multiplex PCR; the TCRdb copy retains only in-frame clones and omits some. The sample contains some 19,000 clones, over 70% of which appear only once. Before the COVID-19 pandemic, during about 2010-2018, CD4+ T cells were taken from unexposed donors. Isolation of CD4+ T cells took place after less than 13 days in culture. The antigens these receptors bind are not known. The source material was CD4+ T cells from PBMCs, cultured in vitro. These receptors were taken from a human donor in good health.

The chain couples TRBV30 to TRBJ2-7; either TRBD1 or TRBD2 may fit D (5 bases each). The CDR3 has 11 residues. CDR1 is GTSNPN, CDR2 SVGIG, per germline (reference sequence). V was clipped by 0 bases and J by 11 bases, with 11 bases between them. The CDR3, as DNA: TGTGCCTGGAGTGTACTCGGGACCGAGTACTTC. Its translation: CAWSVLGTEYF.

The genes are TRBV19 and TRBJ2-1; 11 bases are shared with TRBD2. Germline lookup yields CDR1 LNHDA and CDR2 SQIVND (reference sequence). CDR3 size: 16 residues. V lost 6 bases and J lost 2; bases outside the gene matches: 6. As DNA, the CDR3 is TGTGCCAGTAGCCATAGCGGGGGGGAACCCTACAATGAGCAGTTCTTC. As protein: CASSHSGGEPYNEQFF.

The chain employs TRBV5-6 and TRBJ2-3, with D perhaps TRBD2 (6 bases). The germline V gene encodes CDR1 SGHDT and CDR2 YYEEEE. The CDR3 loop spans 14 amino acids. V gave up 1 base and J gave up 7 bases, with 13 bases separating them. CDR3 nucleotide sequence: TGTGCCAGCAGCTTGTTTACCGGGGGTAATACGCAGTATTTT. This encodes CASSLFTGGNTQYF.

The DNA of the CDR3 is TGTGCCAGCAGCTGGAGTGCTGGTGGCCTCTACAATGAGCAGTTCTTC. This gives the protein CASSWSAGGLYNEQFF. The chain carries TRBV9 and TRBJ2-1, with no clear D. The CDR3 loop spans 16 amino acids. Trimming cost V 4 bases and J 3 bases, with 17 bases left between them. Germline V lookup: CDR1 SGDLS, CDR2 YYNGEE.

The chain has TRBV5-6 and TRBJ1-2, with TRBD1 as a possible D gene (5 bases). Germline V gene sequence: CDR1 SGHDT, CDR2 YYEEEE. V was shortened by 3 bases and J by 7 bases, with 10 bases between the two germline ends. The CDR3 spans 12 residues. This CDR3 reads CASSWGPGGYTF. CDR3 nucleotide sequence: TGTGCCAGCAGCTGGGGACCAGGTGGCTACACCTTC.

The rearrangement joins TRBV4-1 to TRBJ2-3, with 13 positions matching TRBD2. Losses at the gene ends were 4 bases for V and 5 bases for J; bases not matched to a gene: 6. CDR3 size: 16 residues. CDR1 and CDR2 (germline): MGHRA, YSYEKL. The CDR3 DNA is TGCGCCAGCAGCCCTACTAGCGGGGGGGCTGGAGATACGCAGTATTTT. As protein: CASSPTSGGAGDTQYF.

V usage is TRBV11-2 and J usage is TRBJ2-1, with TRBD2 matching over 15 bases. The CDR3 has 15 residues. The germline CDR1 and CDR2 sequences are SGHAT and FQNNGV. Germline trimming cut 7 bases from V and 10 bases from J; bases unmatched to any gene: 8. In DNA form, the CDR3 reads TGTGCCAGCACCACCTTGGGGACTAGCGGGAGGGAGCAGTTCTTC. Protein sequence: CASTTLGTSGREQFF.

V is TRBV11-2 and J is TRBJ1-6; no reliable D call. The CDR3 is 12 residues long. Trimming left V 1 base short and J 9 bases short, with 4 bases between. CDR1 and CDR2 from the germline V gene are SGHAT and FQNNGV. In DNA form, the CDR3 reads TGTGCCAGCAGCTTAGTTTCTTCACCCCTCCACTTT. It yields the protein CASSLVSSPLHF.

The sample holds one count of this clone. The chain carries TRBV3-1 (or the pseudogene TRBV3-2) and TRBJ2-1; D remains unclear. The CDR3 covers 13 residues. Trimming removed 1 base at V and 3 bases at J, with 4 bases between. Looked up from germline, CDR1 is LGHDT and CDR2 is YNNKEL (reference sequence). The DNA of the CDR3 is TGTGCCAGCAGCCAAGGTAACTACAATGAGCAGTTCTTC. Translation: CASSQGNYNEQFF.

V gene TRBV7-7 combines with J gene TRBJ2-1, with a tentative D call TRBD2 (6 bases). The V gene's germline CDR1 is SSHAT and CDR2 FNYEAQ (reference sequence). The CDR3 consists of 15 residues. V gave up 5 bases and J gave up 3 bases, with 14 bases separating them. CDR3 loop: CASSPQGGYYNEQFF. The CDR3 coding sequence is TGTGCCAGCAGCCCCCAGGGAGGTTACTACAATGAGCAGTTCTTC.

This clone was seen only a few times. This CDR3 is CASSPLGGGYGYTF. The CDR3 coding sequence is TGCGCCAGCAGCCCCCTAGGAGGGGGCTATGGCTACACCTTC. J is TRBJ1-2 and V is TRBV5-1; TRBD1 might be the D (6 bases). Between the trimmed V and J ends, which lost 4 bases and 4 bases, there was a span of 14 bases. Germline assignment: CDR1 SGHRS and CDR2 YFSETQ. The CDR3 totals 14 residues.

The chain joins TRBV19 to TRBJ2-1; 10 bases are a match to TRBD2. In germline, CDR1 is LNHDA, CDR2 SQIVND (reference sequence). The CDR3 has 17 residues. Trimming took 4 bases from V and 8 from J; bases not matched to a gene: 14. Here the CDR3 DNA reads TGTGCCAGTAGTAACTACCGGGGAGCGGGAGGGCCAGATGAGCAGTTCTTC. Protein product: CASSNYRGAGGPDEQFF.

This sequence joins TRBV4-3 and TRBJ2-5, with no clear D. V gave up 1 base and J gave up 0 bases, with 6 bases separating them. The CDR3 is made up of 14 amino acids. Germline V gene lookup returns CDR1 LGHNA and CDR2 YSLEER. CDR3: CASSQGVDQETQYF. In nucleotides, the CDR3 is TGCGCCAGCAGCCAAGGAGTAGACCAAGAGACCCAGTACTTC.

The V and J genes are TRBV19 and TRBJ2-5; 8 nucleotides agree with TRBD2. Germline assignment: CDR1 LNHDA and CDR2 SQIVND (reference sequence). The CDR3 is 15 residues long. The V and J ends lost 3 bases and 5 bases, in that order; junction bases with no gene match: 8. This chain's CDR3 is CASSIGGGPSETQYF. The CDR3 coding sequence is TGTGCCAGTAGTATCGGGGGGGGGCCAAGTGAGACCCAGTACTTC.

V gene TRBV4-3 combines with J gene TRBJ2-7; D call uncertain. Trimming took off 0 bases at V and 2 bases at J, with 8 bases between the two ends. This CDR3 spans 14 amino acids. Germline lookup yields CDR1 LGHNA and CDR2 YSLEER. CDR3 DNA sequence: TGCGCCAGCAGCCAAGAGGGCCGGGCCTACGAGCAGTACTTC. Encoded protein: CASSQEGRAYEQYF.

CDR3 DNA sequence: TGTGCCAGCAGTTACTCGAGTAAGGGGACCGGGGAGCTGTTTTTT. Its protein is CASSYSSKGTGELFF. V gene TRBV6-2 or TRBV6-3 combines with J gene TRBJ2-2, with D possibly matching TRBD1 (5 bases). Germline V lookup: CDR1 MNHEY, CDR2 SVGEGT. Trimming removed 0 bases at V and 5 bases at J, with 10 bases between. The CDR3 spans 15 residues.

The chain uses TRBV7-2 and TRBJ1-2; no clear D gene. The CDR3 covers 13 residues. V was trimmed by 3 bases and J by 8 bases, leaving 13 bases between them. CDR1 and CDR2 (germline): SGHTA, FQGNSA. In nucleotides, the CDR3 is TGTGCCAGCAGCTTCGGGAGTGGAGGAGGCTACACCTTC. It yields the protein CASSFGSGGGYTF.

The V gene is TRBV7-9, the J gene TRBJ2-2; 14 bases are shared with TRBD2. Looked up from germline, CDR1 is SEHNR and CDR2 is FQNEAQ (reference sequence). This CDR3 has 19 residues. V lost 0 bases, J lost 5 bases, and 8 bases stayed unmatched. The DNA for the CDR3 is TGTGCCAGCAGCTTAGCTGAGGGACTAGCGGGAGATTATACCGGGGAGCTGTTTTTT. Its translation is CASSLAEGLAGDYTGELFF.

The rearrangement joins TRBV11-2 to TRBJ1-1; TRBD1 agrees at 8 bases. Germline loops: CDR1 SGHAT, CDR2 FQNNGV. J lost 6 bases, V lost 2 bases, and 5 bases had no gene match. CDR3 length: 14 amino acids. CDR3 residues: CASSLHTQGAEAFF. In nucleotides, the CDR3 is TGTGCCAGCAGCTTACACACACAGGGGGCTGAAGCTTTCTTT.

This chain uses TRBV3-1 (or the pseudogene TRBV3-2) with TRBJ2-3, with D possibly TRBD2 on 5 matching bases. The germline V and J ends were trimmed by 3 bases and 0 bases, with 10 bases remaining between them. This CDR3 has 15 amino acids. CDR1 LGHDT and CDR2 YNNKEL come from the germline V gene (reference sequence). The CDR3 coding sequence is TGTGCCAGCAGCCATAATCCTAGCAGCACAGATACGCAGTATTTT. Encoded protein: CASSHNPSSTDTQYF.

The rearrangement links TRBV19 to TRBJ2-6; unclear D gene. CDR1 is LNHDA and CDR2 is SQIVND in the germline V gene (reference sequence). The CDR3 has 15 residues. V lost 6 bases and J lost 0, with 9 bases in between. CDR3 nucleotide sequence: TGTGCCAGTAGAGGTTCCAGCTCTGGGGCCAACGTCCTGACTTTC. It codes for CASRGSSSGANVLTF. The variable domain in full, completed from reference TRBV19 and TRBJ2-6, reads DGGITQSPKYLFRKEGQNVTLSCEQNLNHDAMYWYRQDPGQGLRLIYYSQIVNDFQKGDIAEGYSVSREKKESFPLTVTSAQKNPTAFYLCASRGSSSGANVLTFGAGSRLTVL.

The chain carries TRBV7-2 and TRBJ2-2; unclear D gene. Germline CDR1 and CDR2: SGHTA and FQGNSA. The CDR3 sequence is 15 residues long. Trimming took off 3 bases at V and 0 bases at J, with 8 bases between the two ends. CDR3 amino acids: CASSLDRPNTGELFF. CDR3 DNA: TGTGCCAGCAGCTTGGACCGGCCGAACACCGGGGAGCTGTTTTTT.

CDR3 protein: CARINTEAFF. The CDR3 DNA follows: TGTGCCAGAATTAACACTGAAGCTTTCTTT. V is TRBV5-3 and J is TRBJ1-1, with D uncertain. TRBV5-3 is identified as an open reading frame with a role that is uncertain. This CDR3 contains 10 residues. Trimming removed 6 bases from V and 2 bases from J, with 2 bases in between.

This sequence joins TRBV7-2 and TRBJ2-1, with D possibly matching TRBD1 (6 bases). Germline V lookup: CDR1 SGHTA, CDR2 FQGNSA. The V end was cut by 5 bases, the J end by 3 bases, with 23 bases between. The CDR3 totals 18 residues. CDR3 amino acids: CASSPHGWGPTSYNEQFF. CDR3 bases: TGTGCCAGCAGCCCACACGGATGGGGGCCAACAAGCTACAATGAGCAGTTCTTC. Variable domain in full (rest from reference TRBV7-2 and TRBJ2-1): GAGVSQSPSNKVTEKGKDVELRCDPISGHTALYWYRQSLGQGLEFLIYFQGNSAPDKSGLPSDRFSAERTGGSVSTLTIQRTQQEDSAVYLCASSPHGWGPTSYNEQFFGPGTRLTVL.

The CDR3 nucleotides are TGCAGCGTTGGTCAGGGTTTTTACGAGCAGTACTTC. This codes for CSVGQGFYEQYF. The chain couples TRBV29-1 to TRBJ2-7; TRBD1 might be the D (5 bases). Trimming removed 4 bases at V and 4 bases at J, with 11 bases between. The CDR3 length is 12 residues. In germline, CDR1 is SQVTM, CDR2 ANQGSEA.

The table lists this clone with a count of one. The rearrangement joins TRBV12-3 or TRBV12-4 to TRBJ1-5, with unresolved D. The V end lost 4 bases, the J end lost 3 bases, and 7 bases lay between the germline ends. This CDR3 has 13 residues. The CDR3: CASSSGLNQPQHF. The CDR3 region has the DNA TGTGCCAGCAGTTCCGGACTCAATCAGCCCCAGCATTTT.

This clone has a single count. The J gene is TRBJ2-5, the V gene TRBV30; tentatively, D is TRBD2 (6 bases). This CDR3 is 15 amino acids long. Germline V gene lookup returns CDR1 GTSNPN and CDR2 SVGIG (reference sequence). V lost 0 bases and J 5 bases, leaving 16 bases between the germline ends. DNA of the CDR3: TGTGCCTGGAGTGTAGGAGGGGTTTTTGGGGAGACCCAGTACTTC. Its translation is CAWSVGGVFGETQYF.